Following are 10 T cell receptor beta chains from one sample sequenced in a study of metastatic and nonmetastatic thyroid tumors. TCRdb redid the clone calls on the PCR reads using MiXCR. The table lists about 19,000 clones, roughly 17% of them singletons, with less than 20% in the top ten. Among the patients, none had received any treatment before thyroid surgery. The sequencing sample was made of blood. Receptors were obtained from a male donor with papillary thyroid cancer or a benign thyroid nodule (not recorded which). Some clones in this sample may be carry-over from other donors' samples.

The rearrangement links TRBV15 to TRBJ1-6, with 7 bases lining up with TRBD1. The CDR3 extends over 14 amino acids. Germline CDR1 reads LNHNV; CDR2 reads YYDKDF (reference sequence). The J segment lost 7 bases and the V segment lost 5 bases, leaving 5 bases of the junction unmatched. Written as DNA, the CDR3 is TGTGCCACCAGCGGACAGGTCTTCAATTCACCCCTCCACTTT. It translates to CATSGQVFNSPLHF. Using reference TRBV15 and TRBJ1-6 for the parts outside the CDR3, the full variable domain is DAMVIQNPRYQVTQFGKPVTLSCSQTLNHNVMYWYQQKSSQAPKLLFHYYDKDFNNEADTPDNFQSRRPNTSFCFLDIRSPGLGDTAMYLCATSGQVFNSPLHFGNGTRLTVT.

Many counts were recorded for this clone. This rearrangement joins TRBV6-4 to TRBJ2-5; TRBD1 matches 8 bases. Trimming removed 3 bases from V and 5 bases from J; junction bases left unmatched: 5. This CDR3 spans 14 amino acids. In germline, CDR1 is MRHNA, CDR2 SNTAGT. The CDR3 nucleotides are TGTGCCAGCAGTGAGGCAGGGGGCTTTGAGACCCAGTACTTC. Its protein is CASSEAGGFETQYF.

V gene TRBV7-3 combines with J gene TRBJ1-6; D is possibly TRBD1 (6 bases). This CDR3 is 16 amino acids long. V was pared by 2 bases and J by 5 bases, with 13 bases between. Germline V lookup: CDR1 SGHTA, CDR2 FQGTGA. Here the CDR3 reads CASSLSAGANNSPLHF. CDR3 DNA sequence: TGTGCCAGCAGCTTATCGGCAGGGGCGAATAATTCACCCCTCCACTTT. Combining the CDR3 with reference TRBV7-3 and TRBJ1-6 gives the whole variable domain GAGVSQTPSNKVTEKGKYVELRCDPISGHTALYWYRQSLGQGPEFLIYFQGTGAADDSGLPNDRFFAVRPEGSVSTLKIQRTERGDSAVYLCASSLSAGANNSPLHFGNGTRLTVT.

The chain uses TRBV12-5 and TRBJ2-5, with 8 bases lining up with TRBD2. The CDR3 runs to 14 residues. V lost 6 bases, J lost 4 bases, and 7 bases stayed unmatched. Germline V gene sequence: CDR1 LGHNT, CDR2 FRNRAP. The CDR3, as DNA: TGTGCTAGTGGGAACGGGAGGGCCCCAGAGACCCAGTACTTC. As protein: CASGNGRAPETQYF.

The J gene is TRBJ2-7, the V gene TRBV9, with D maybe TRBD2 (5 bases). CDR3 size: 13 residues. Trimming removed 3 bases at V and 7 bases at J, with 14 bases between. Germline values: CDR1 SGDLS, CDR2 YYNGEE. The CDR3 protein is CASSGTVSGEQYF. The CDR3 DNA reads as TGTGCCAGCAGCGGAACGGTCTCGGGAGAGCAGTACTTC.

This clone was seen a handful of times. The chain joins TRBV10-1 to TRBJ1-2; TRBD1 might be the D (6 bases). The germline V gene encodes CDR1 WNHNN and CDR2 SYGVQD (reference sequence). The CDR3 extends over 17 amino acids. V lost 2 bases and J 5 bases, leaving 21 bases between the germline ends. The CDR3 bases are TGCGCCAGCAGTGAGGACAGAATTAATATTGGGACATATGGCTACACCTTC. It is translated as CASSEDRINIGTYGYTF.

This clone has ten or more counts. The genes are TRBV13 and TRBJ1-2; possible D gene TRBD1, 5 bases. This CDR3 comprises 13 residues. The V end was cut by 4 bases, the J end by 2 bases, with 8 bases between. Looked up from germline, CDR1 is PRHDT and CDR2 is FYEKMQ (reference sequence). The CDR3 loop reads CASSYGGNYGYTF. The CDR3 nucleotides are TGTGCCAGCAGCTATGGGGGGAACTATGGCTACACCTTC.

Concerning this clone: A much more abundant neighbour one base away suggests this may be a read error. Distinct nucleotide sequences in the sample also encode this CDR3. The chain uses TRBV20-1 and TRBJ2-1; D gene unclear. V gave up 6 bases and J gave up 9 bases, with 15 bases separating them. The germline gives CDR1 DFQATT, CDR2 SNEGSKA (reference sequence). There are 12 residues in the CDR3. The CDR3 nucleotides are TGCAGTGCCCTACCACCCGGGCGTGAGCAGTTCTTC. This sequence encodes CSALPPGREQFF.

This clone was seen repeatedly, ten times or more. The rearrangement joins TRBV20-1 to TRBJ2-3; D tentatively fits TRBD1 or TRBD2 (5 bases each). Germline assignment: CDR1 DFQATT and CDR2 SNEGSKA (reference sequence). The ends were cut back, 4 bases at V and 0 bases at J, with 14 bases in the middle. This CDR3 contains 15 residues. The CDR3 DNA reads TGCAGTGCTATCCGGGACCATCAAAGCACAGATACGCAGTATTTT. Its translation is CSAIRDHQSTDTQYF.

This clone was detected ten times or more. The gene calls are TRBV7-2 and TRBJ2-3; 7 nucleotides align to TRBD2. CDR1 and CDR2 (germline): SGHTA, FQGNSA. The CDR3 contains 16 residues. V dropped 1 base and J dropped 0; count of bases not matched to a gene: 4. The CDR3: CASSLGRRESTDTQYF. CDR3 coding DNA: TGTGCCAGCAGCTTAGGACGGCGGGAGAGCACAGATACGCAGTATTTT.